These 24 T cell receptor beta chains were sequenced from one sample in a study of shared clonotypes between healthy human individuals (dated by TCRdb to 2018 to 2021). The library was generated by the immunoSEQ multiplex PCR assay. TCRdb retrieved this table from immuneACCESS and kept in-frame rearrangements only. Not all clones are present; in checked studies, unresolved V genes account for under half, and no reason is known for the remainder. The sample data list approximately 2,200,000 clones, and 85% to 95% of these were observed just once. The ten largest clones capture 1.7% of the sample. For the CD8 naive samples, CD45RO-negative cells were positively selected for CCR7, yielding a CD45RA+CCR7+ population from which TemRA cells were excluded. The sequenced sample was naive CD8+ T cells from PBMCs. This specimen's cell subset or site label, per the study, means: CD45RA+CCR7+. All receptors come from a man younger than 35 in good health. Some clones in this sample may be carry-over from other donors' samples.

The chain recombines TRBV9 with TRBJ1-3; no definite D call. Germline CDR1 SGDLS, CDR2 YYNGEE. This CDR3 contains 18 residues. Between the trimmed V and J ends, which lost 0 bases and 0 bases, there was a span of 16 bases. CDR3 protein: CASSVDIQSRGSGNTIYF. CDR3 coding DNA: TGTGCCAGCAGCGTAGACATCCAAAGTCGTGGCTCTGGAAACACCATATATTTT.

The chain uses TRBV7-9 and TRBJ2-1; no definite D call. CDR1 SEHNR and CDR2 FQNEAQ come from the germline V gene (reference sequence). V lost 2 bases and J 9 bases, leaving 8 bases between the germline ends. The CDR3 spans 12 residues. The chain's CDR3 is CASSLQLSEQFF. In DNA form, the CDR3 reads TGTGCCAGCAGCTTACAGCTCAGTGAGCAGTTCTTC.

This chain uses TRBV4-1 with TRBJ2-1, with D perhaps matching TRBD1 (5 bases). The length of the CDR3 is 12 residues. Germline CDR1 is MGHRA and CDR2 is YSYEKL. V gave up 9 bases and J gave up 5 bases, with 11 bases separating them. CDR3 nucleotide sequence: TGCGCCAGTATGGGGCGGCACAATGAGCAGTTCTTC. It yields the protein CASMGRHNEQFF.

The genes are TRBV29-1 and TRBJ2-7; 9 bases agree with TRBD2. The CDR3 runs 13 residues. The V gene end was trimmed by 4 bases and the J gene end by 2 bases; junction bases not matched to a gene: 3. CDR1 and CDR2 (germline): SQVTM, ANQGSEA. The CDR3 protein is CSVGLAATYEQYF. In DNA form, the CDR3 reads TGCAGCGTTGGACTAGCGGCCACCTACGAGCAGTACTTC.

CDR3 amino acids: CASSTTSTDTQYF. DNA for the CDR3: TGCGCCAGCAGCACTACTAGCACAGATACGCAGTATTTT. The chain joins TRBV4-3 to TRBJ2-3; the D is unclear. This CDR3 region has 13 residues. Germline-derived CDR1 and CDR2 are LGHNA and YSLEER. V lost 5 bases and J 0 bases, leaving 6 bases between the germline ends.

The chain combines TRBV5-6 with TRBJ1-3; D possibly corresponds to TRBD1 (5 bases). Trimming removed 1 base from V and 2 bases from J, with 19 bases in between. Germline V lookup: CDR1 SGHDT, CDR2 YYEEEE. The CDR3 spans 18 residues. The CDR3 sequence: CASSLPVQVPAPGNTIYF. The CDR3, as DNA: TGTGCCAGCAGCTTGCCCGTACAGGTACCTGCTCCTGGAAACACCATATATTTT.

The V gene is TRBV6-6, the J gene TRBJ2-1; D possibly corresponds to TRBD1 (8 bases). V lost 6 bases to trimming and J lost 1 base, with 16 bases between them. Germline CDR1 is MNHNY and CDR2 is SVGAGI (reference sequence). This CDR3 spans 16 amino acids. DNA for the CDR3: TGTGCCAGCAGACCTTTACAGGGGGGGTCCTACAATGAGCAGTTCTTC. Translation gives CASRPLQGGSYNEQFF.

J is TRBJ1-2 and V is TRBV30, with 7 bases identical to TRBD1. Trimming removed 3 bases from V and 6 bases from J; junction bases left unmatched: 10. The CDR3 is 14 amino acids. Germline CDR1 reads GTSNPN; CDR2 reads SVGIG (reference sequence). Here the CDR3 reads CAWRNTGESDGYTF. CDR3 DNA: TGTGCCTGGAGGAATACAGGGGAGAGTGATGGCTACACCTTC.

The rearrangement uses TRBV28 and TRBJ2-1; D is ambiguous. The CDR3 extends over 15 amino acids. In germline, CDR1 is MDHEN, CDR2 SYDVKM. V was clipped by 5 bases and J by 5 bases, with 16 bases between them. In nucleotides, the CDR3 is TGTGCCAGCAGTGAGTACTACAGTAGGAACAATGAGCAGTTCTTC. Translated: CASSEYYSRNNEQFF.

The chain joins TRBV19 to TRBJ1-3; 10 positions match TRBD1. CDR3 size: 16 residues. The trim removed 10 bases at V and 2 bases at J, leaving 11 bases unmatched. Per germline, CDR1 LNHDA and CDR2 SQIVND (reference sequence). The CDR3 region has the DNA TGTGCCACTTGGGACAGGGGAAAACAACCTGGAAACACCATATATTTT. It yields the protein CATWDRGKQPGNTIYF.

This chain uses TRBV10-3 with TRBJ1-5, with D hard to call. The germline gives CDR1 ENHRY, CDR2 SYGVKD. CDR3 length equals 13 residues. The V end lost 11 bases, the J end lost 2 bases, and 13 bases lay between the germline ends. CDR3 loop: CAARDGGNQPQHF. In DNA, the CDR3 is TGTGCCGCCAGAGACGGAGGCAATCAGCCCCAGCATTTT.

The V and J genes are TRBV5-1 and TRBJ1-4, with a possible D match to TRBD1 (6 bases). Germline V CDR1 and CDR2: SGHRS, YFSETQ. V shed 2 bases and J shed 8 bases, with 13 bases lying between them. The CDR3 is made up of 14 amino acids. DNA of the CDR3: TGCGCCAGCAGCTTTTCAGGGGCGAAAGAAAAACTGTTTTTT. Translation gives CASSFSGAKEKLFF.

This chain connects TRBV30 to TRBJ2-1; TRBD1 is a possible D gene (5 bases). The germline V and J ends were trimmed by 5 bases and 0 bases, with 11 bases remaining between them. This CDR3 spans 14 amino acids. Per germline, CDR1 GTSNPN and CDR2 SVGIG (reference sequence). The CDR3 loop reads CAWEWGHSYNEQFF. CDR3 bases: TGTGCCTGGGAGTGGGGCCACTCCTACAATGAGCAGTTCTTC.

V is TRBV6-1 and J is TRBJ1-5; D unresolved. The length of the CDR3 is 15 residues. The germline V gene encodes CDR1 MNHNS and CDR2 SASEGT. Trimming took off 0 bases at V and 7 bases at J, with 13 bases between the two ends. CDR3 sequence (DNA): TGTGCCAGCAGTGAAGCGGTCACCTCAGGACAGCCCCAGCATTTT. Translation: CASSEAVTSGQPQHF.

In the case of this clone: The sample contains more than one DNA sequence encoding this CDR3. The chain recombines TRBV9 with TRBJ2-7, with 7 bases identical to TRBD2. This CDR3 comprises 15 residues. With 0 bases clipped from V and 4 bases from J, the junction kept 7 bases outside the gene matches. The germline CDR1 and CDR2 sequences are SGDLS and YYNGEE. As DNA, the CDR3 is TGTGCCAGCAGCGTAGCGGGAGGAGGTACGTACGAGCAGTACTTC. It is translated as CASSVAGGGTYEQYF.

This chain links TRBV28 with TRBJ2-7; unclear D gene. This CDR3 has 15 residues. The germline V gene encodes CDR1 MDHEN and CDR2 SYDVKM. The ends were cut back, 3 bases at V and 0 bases at J, with 12 bases in the middle. CDR3: CASSFGQALSYEQYF. Written as DNA, the CDR3 is TGTGCCAGCAGTTTCGGGCAGGCCCTCTCCTACGAGCAGTACTTC.

This rearrangement joins TRBV27 to TRBJ2-7, with 9 bases lining up with TRBD1. V was pared by 5 bases and J by 2 bases, with 10 bases of the junction left unmatched. Germline loops: CDR1 MNHEY, CDR2 SMNVEV (reference sequence). The CDR3 extends over 16 amino acids. CDR3 coding DNA: TGTGCCAGCAGTACTTTGTTGGGGACAGGGCCCTACGAGCAGTACTTC. Protein product: CASSTLLGTGPYEQYF.

The chain carries TRBV6-5 and TRBJ1-2; D unclear. Trimming shortened V by 6 bases and J by 4 bases, and 12 bases separated the two germline ends. Germline lookup yields CDR1 MNHEY and CDR2 SVGAGI. The CDR3 is made up of 13 amino acids. The CDR3 DNA follows: TGTGCCAGCAGATTTAGTGGATTCTATGGCTACACCTTC. This gives the protein CASRFSGFYGYTF.

The chain combines TRBV15 with TRBJ1-5; D not resolved. Germline V lookup: CDR1 LNHNV, CDR2 YYDKDF (reference sequence). V lost 3 bases, J lost 4 bases, and 7 bases lay in between. The CDR3 runs to 13 residues. CDR3 loop: CATSRDENQPQHF. CDR3 bases: TGTGCCACCAGCAGGGATGAGAATCAGCCCCAGCATTTT.

The J gene is TRBJ2-3, the V gene TRBV28, with 10 bases fitting TRBD2. CDR1 is MDHEN, CDR2 SYDVKM, per germline. J gave up 6 bases and V 4 bases, and 16 bases lay outside the gene matches. The CDR3 is 18 residues long. In DNA, the CDR3 is TGTGCCAGCAGTTCCCGCTGGCTGGCTAGCGGGGGCCCCGATACGCAGTATTTT. It specifies CASSSRWLASGGPDTQYF.

V gene TRBV29-1 combines with J gene TRBJ2-7; D remains ambiguous. There are 13 residues in the CDR3. V dropped 4 bases and J dropped 2 bases, with 12 bases sitting between them. Germline V gene sequence: CDR1 SQVTM, CDR2 ANQGSEA. CDR3 nucleotide sequence: TGCAGCGTTGTGGTGGGATTTGCCTACGAGCAGTACTTC. Protein sequence: CSVVVGFAYEQYF.

This clone showed up just once. The rearrangement links TRBV6-1 to TRBJ2-5, with a possible D match to TRBD1 (6 bases). Germline CDR1 MNHNS, CDR2 SASEGT. This CDR3 is built from 15 residues. V gave up 2 bases and J gave up 5 bases, with 15 bases separating them. CDR3 sequence reads: CASSEFGQPRETQYF. The CDR3 region has the DNA TGTGCCAGCAGTGAATTCGGACAGCCGAGGGAGACCCAGTACTTC.

The CDR3 DNA reads TGTGCCAGCAGTTTATCCTCTCCGGGCAGACTGGGAAACACTGAAGCTTTCTTT. Translation: CASSLSSPGRLGNTEAFF. This chain connects TRBV27 to TRBJ1-1; D gene ambiguous. V was pared by 0 bases and J by 2 bases, with 19 bases between. Germline V CDR1 and CDR2: MNHEY, SMNVEV (reference sequence). This CDR3 has 18 amino acids.

The chain joins TRBV28 to TRBJ2-7; D remains unclear. Trimming shortened V by 3 bases and J by 2 bases, and 23 bases separated the two germline ends. This CDR3 contains 18 residues. The germline V gene encodes CDR1 MDHEN and CDR2 SYDVKM. The CDR3 region has the DNA TGTGCCAGCAGTTTCGCTTTGATAAGCCGTATTCTCCCCTACGAGCAGTACTTC. Translated: CASSFALISRILPYEQYF.